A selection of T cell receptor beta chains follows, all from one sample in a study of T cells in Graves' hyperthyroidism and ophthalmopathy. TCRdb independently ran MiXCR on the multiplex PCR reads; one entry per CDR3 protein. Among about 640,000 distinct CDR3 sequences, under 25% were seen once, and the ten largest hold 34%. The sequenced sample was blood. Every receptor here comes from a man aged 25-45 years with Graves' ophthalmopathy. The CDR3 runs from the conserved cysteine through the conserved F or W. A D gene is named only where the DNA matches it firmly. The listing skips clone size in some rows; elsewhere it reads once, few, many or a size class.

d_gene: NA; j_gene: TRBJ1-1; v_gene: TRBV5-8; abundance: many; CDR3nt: TGTGCCAGCAGCACTAGGCAAGGGATGGAAGCTTTCTTT; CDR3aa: CASSTRQGMEAFF
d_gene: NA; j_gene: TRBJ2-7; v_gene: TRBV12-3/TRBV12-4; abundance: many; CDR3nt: TGTGCCAGCAGTTTAGCGCAGGGGAGGACCTACGAGCAGTACTTC; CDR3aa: CASSLAQGRTYEQYF
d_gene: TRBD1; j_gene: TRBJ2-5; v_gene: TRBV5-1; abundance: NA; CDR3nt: TGCGCCAGCGGACAGGGGGCAGGGAAAGAGACCCAGTACTTC; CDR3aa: CASGQGAGKETQYF
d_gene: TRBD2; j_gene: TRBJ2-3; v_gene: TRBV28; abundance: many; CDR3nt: TGTGCCAGCAGAGGGGGGACTAGCGGGAGGCGGGATACGCAGTATTTT; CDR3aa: CASRGGTSGRRDTQYF
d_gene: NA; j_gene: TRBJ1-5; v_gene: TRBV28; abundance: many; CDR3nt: TGTGCCAGCAGGGGAAATCAGCCCCAGCATTTT; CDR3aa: CASRGNQPQHF
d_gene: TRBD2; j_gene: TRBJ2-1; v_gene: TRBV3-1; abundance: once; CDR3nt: TGTGCCAGCAGCCAAGTAGGACTAGCGGGAGTGGACTACAATGAGCAGTTCTTC; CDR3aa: CASSQVGLAGVDYNEQFF
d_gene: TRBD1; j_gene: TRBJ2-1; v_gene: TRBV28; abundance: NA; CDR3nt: TGTGCCAGCAGCCCGACAGGGCCCCCCTACAATGAGCAGTTCTTC; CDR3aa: CASSPTGPPYNEQFF
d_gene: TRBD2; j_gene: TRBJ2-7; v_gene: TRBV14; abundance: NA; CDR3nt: TGTGCCAGCAGCCAAGAACGTCTAGCGGGAGCTGTGATTACCTACGAGCAGTACTTC; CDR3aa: CASSQERLAGAVITYEQYF
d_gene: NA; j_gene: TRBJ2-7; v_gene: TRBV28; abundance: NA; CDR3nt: TGTGCCAGCAGTTTATTTATGGAGGGCTACGAGCAGTACTTC; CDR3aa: CASSLFMEGYEQYF
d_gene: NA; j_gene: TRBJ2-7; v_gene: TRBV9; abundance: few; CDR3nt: TGTGCCAGCAGCCCCCGGACAGAAATCTACTCCTACGAGCAGTACTTC; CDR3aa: CASSPRTEIYSYEQYF
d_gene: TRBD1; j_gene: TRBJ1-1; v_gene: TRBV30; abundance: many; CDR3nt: TGTGCCTGGAGTTTGGACAGGGCCGTTGAAGCTTTCTTT; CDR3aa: CAWSLDRAVEAFF
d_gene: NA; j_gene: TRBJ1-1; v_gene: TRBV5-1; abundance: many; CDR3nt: TGCGCCAGCAGGTCGGGACACCTGAACACTGAAGCTTTCTTT; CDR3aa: CASRSGHLNTEAFF
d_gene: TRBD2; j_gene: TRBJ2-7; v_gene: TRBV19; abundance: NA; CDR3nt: TGTGCCAGTAGTCCGACTAGCGGGAAGTACGAGCAGTACTTC; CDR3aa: CASSPTSGKYEQYF
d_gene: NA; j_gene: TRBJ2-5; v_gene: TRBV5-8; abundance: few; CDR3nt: TGTGCCAGCAGCTTAGGTTGGTCCCTGGGAACCCAGTACTTC; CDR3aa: CASSLGWSLGTQYF
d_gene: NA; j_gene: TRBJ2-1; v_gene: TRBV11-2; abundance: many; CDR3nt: TGTGCCAGCAGCTTAGCCGCCCTTCTTAAGGGTCATGAGCAGTTCTTC; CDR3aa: CASSLAALLKGHEQFF
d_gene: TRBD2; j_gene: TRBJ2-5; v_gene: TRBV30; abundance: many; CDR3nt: TGTGCCTGGAGCCCGGGACTAGCGGGAGCTCAAGAGACCCAGTACTTC; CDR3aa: CAWSPGLAGAQETQYF
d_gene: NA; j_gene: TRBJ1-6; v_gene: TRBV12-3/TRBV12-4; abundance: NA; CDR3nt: TGTGCCAGCAGACAGGGTTCTTATAATTCACCCCTCCACTTT; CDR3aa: CASRQGSYNSPLHF
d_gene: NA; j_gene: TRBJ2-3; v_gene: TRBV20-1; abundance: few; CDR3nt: TGCAGTGCTACCCCCGACAGGCAATATAGCACAGATACGCAGTATTTT; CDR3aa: CSATPDRQYSTDTQYF
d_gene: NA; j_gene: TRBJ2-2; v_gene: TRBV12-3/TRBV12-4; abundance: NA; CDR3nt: TGTGCCAGCAGTGTGGGGGAGACCGGGGAGCTGTTTTTT; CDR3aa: CASSVGETGELFF
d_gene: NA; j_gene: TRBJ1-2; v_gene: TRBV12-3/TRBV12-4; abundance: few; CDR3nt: TGTGCCAGCAGTTTATCGGCTTCTGGCTACACCTTC; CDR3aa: CASSLSASGYTF
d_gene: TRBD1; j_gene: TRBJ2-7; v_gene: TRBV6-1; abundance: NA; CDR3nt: TGTGCCAGCAGTGAAGCGCTTGGACAGGGCCTCTACGTGCAGTACTTC; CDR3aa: CASSEALGQGLYVQYF
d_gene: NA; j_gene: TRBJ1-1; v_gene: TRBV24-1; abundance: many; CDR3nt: TGTGCCACCAGTTCAGGTTCGGTGAACACTGAAGCTTTCTTT; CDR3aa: CATSSGSVNTEAFF
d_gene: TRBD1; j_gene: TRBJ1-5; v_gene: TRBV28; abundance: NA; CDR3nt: TGTGCCAGCAGACCGACAGGGGCCCGCAATCAGCCCCAGCATTTT; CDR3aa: CASRPTGARNQPQHF
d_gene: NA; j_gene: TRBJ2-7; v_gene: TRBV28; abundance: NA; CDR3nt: TGTGCCAGCGGAATCACGGTGCACGAGCAGTACTTC; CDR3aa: CASGITVHEQYF
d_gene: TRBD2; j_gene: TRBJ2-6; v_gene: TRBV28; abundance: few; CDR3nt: TGTGCCAGCAGTCCGGCCGGGGGGTCTGGGGCCAACGTCCTGACTTTC; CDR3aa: CASSPAGGSGANVLTF
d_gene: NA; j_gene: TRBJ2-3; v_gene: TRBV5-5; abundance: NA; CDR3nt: TGTGCCAGCAGCCCGTACCGGGAAGCAGATACGCAGTATTTT; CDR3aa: CASSPYREADTQYF
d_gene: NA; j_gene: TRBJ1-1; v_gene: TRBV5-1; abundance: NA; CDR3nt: TGCGCCAGCAGCTTGGCCCCCCGGGGCTCGAACACTGAAGCTTTCTTT; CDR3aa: CASSLAPRGSNTEAFF
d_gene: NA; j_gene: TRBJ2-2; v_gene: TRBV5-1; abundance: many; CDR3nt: TGTGCCAGCAGCTTAGATCGGACTGGGGAGCTGTTTTTT; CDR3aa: CASSLDRTGELFF
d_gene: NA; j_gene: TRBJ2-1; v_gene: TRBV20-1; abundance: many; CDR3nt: TGCAGTGCTAGACGGGGCAACTACCCCGAGCAGTTCTTC; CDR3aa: CSARRGNYPEQFF
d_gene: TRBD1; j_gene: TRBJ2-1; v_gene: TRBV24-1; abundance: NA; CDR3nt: TGTGCCACCAGTGATCCTGAGGGACAGCGATACAATGAGCAGTTCTTC; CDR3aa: CATSDPEGQRYNEQFF
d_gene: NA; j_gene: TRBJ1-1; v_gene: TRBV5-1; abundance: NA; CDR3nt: TGCGCCAGCAGCTTTGGATTCACGGGGGTGAACACTGAAGCTTTCTTT; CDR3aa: CASSFGFTGVNTEAFF
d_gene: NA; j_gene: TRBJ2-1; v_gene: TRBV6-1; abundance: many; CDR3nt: TGTGCCAGCAGTGAAGCGAAGCCCTTAAGCTCCTACAATGAGCAGTTCTTC; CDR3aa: CASSEAKPLSSYNEQFF
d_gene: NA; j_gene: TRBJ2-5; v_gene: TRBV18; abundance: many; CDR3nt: TGTGCCAGCTCACCACCATCCAGGAACCAAGAGACCCAGTACTTC; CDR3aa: CASSPPSRNQETQYF
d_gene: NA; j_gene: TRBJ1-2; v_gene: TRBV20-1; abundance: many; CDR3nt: TGCAGTGCTAGAGAGGGGGCCGAATCCTATGGCTACACCTTC; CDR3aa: CSAREGAESYGYTF
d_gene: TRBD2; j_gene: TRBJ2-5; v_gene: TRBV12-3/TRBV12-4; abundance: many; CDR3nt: TGTGCCAGCAGTTACACTAGCGGAGGGGGAGAGACCCAGTACTTC; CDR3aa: CASSYTSGGGETQYF
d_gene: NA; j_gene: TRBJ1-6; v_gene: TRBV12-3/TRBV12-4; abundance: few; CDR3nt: TGTGCCAGCAGTATAGATTATTCACCCCTCCACTTT; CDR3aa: CASSIDYSPLHF
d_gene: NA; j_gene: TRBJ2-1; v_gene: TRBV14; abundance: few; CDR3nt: TGTGCCAGCAGCGGGTGGGAGGAATACAATGAGCAGTTCTTC; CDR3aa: CASSGWEEYNEQFF
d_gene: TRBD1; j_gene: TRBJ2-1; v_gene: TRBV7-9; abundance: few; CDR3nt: TGTGCCAGCGATGCCGGGACAGGATCATACAATGAGCAGTTCTTC; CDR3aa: CASDAGTGSYNEQFF
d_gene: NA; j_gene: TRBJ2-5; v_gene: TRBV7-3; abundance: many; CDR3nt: TGTGCCAGCAGCTTAACGAACACAGGGGGGGCCCAGTACTTC; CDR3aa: CASSLTNTGGAQYF
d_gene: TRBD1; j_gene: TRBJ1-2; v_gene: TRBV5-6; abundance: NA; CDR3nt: TGTGCCAGCGGGACAGGGGGCCTAAACTATGGCTACACCTTC; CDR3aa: CASGTGGLNYGYTF
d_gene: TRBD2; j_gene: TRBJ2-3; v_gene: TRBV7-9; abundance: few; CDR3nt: TGTGCCAGCAGCCGAGGGACTAGCAGTAGCACAGATACGCAGTATTTT; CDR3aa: CASSRGTSSSTDTQYF
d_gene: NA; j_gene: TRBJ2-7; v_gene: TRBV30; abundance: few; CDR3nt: TGTGCCTGGAGTGAGGGGGGTACAGCCTACGAGCAGTACTTC; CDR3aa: CAWSEGGTAYEQYF
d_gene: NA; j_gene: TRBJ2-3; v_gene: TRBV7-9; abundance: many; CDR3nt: TGTGCCAGCAGCCCCTTAGTGACAACAGATACGCAGTATTTT; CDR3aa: CASSPLVTTDTQYF
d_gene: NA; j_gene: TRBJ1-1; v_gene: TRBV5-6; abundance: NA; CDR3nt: TGTGCCAGCAGCCGTCAGGGTTTGCGGACGAACACTGAAGCTTTCTTT; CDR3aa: CASSRQGLRTNTEAFF
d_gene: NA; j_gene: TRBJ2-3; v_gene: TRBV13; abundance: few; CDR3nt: TGTGCCAGCAGCTTAAGCATGGCGGGACTGACAGATACGCAGTATTTT; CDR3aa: CASSLSMAGLTDTQYF
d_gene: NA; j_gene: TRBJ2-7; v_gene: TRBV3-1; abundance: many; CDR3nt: TGTGCCAGCAGCCAACGAAGCGCGAGCTCCTACGAGCAGTACTTC; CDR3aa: CASSQRSASSYEQYF
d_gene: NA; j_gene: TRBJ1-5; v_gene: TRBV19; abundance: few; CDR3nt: TGTGCCAGTAGTATTTCCGGGACGCTGGGCAATCAGCCCCAGCATTTT; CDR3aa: CASSISGTLGNQPQHF
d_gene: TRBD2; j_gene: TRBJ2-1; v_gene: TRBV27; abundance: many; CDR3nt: TGTGCCAGCAGCGGCTTCCTGATTGGGACTAGCGGCTTTCCTGAGCAGTTCTTC; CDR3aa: CASSGFLIGTSGFPEQFF
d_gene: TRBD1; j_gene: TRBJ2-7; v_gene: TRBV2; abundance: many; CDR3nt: TGTGCCAGCCAGAGAGACAGGGCCGCCTCCTACGAGCAGTACTTC; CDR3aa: CASQRDRAASYEQYF
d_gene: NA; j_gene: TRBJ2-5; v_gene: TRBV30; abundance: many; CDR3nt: TGTGCCTGGAGGAAGGGGGAGGCCCCTCAAGAGACCCAGTACTTC; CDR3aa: CAWRKGEAPQETQYF
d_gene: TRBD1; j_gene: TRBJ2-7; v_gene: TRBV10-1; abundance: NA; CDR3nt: TGCGCCAGCAGTGAACCAGGGGGCGAGCAGTACTTC; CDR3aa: CASSEPGGEQYF
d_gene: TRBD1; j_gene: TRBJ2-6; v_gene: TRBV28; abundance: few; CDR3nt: TGTGCCAGCAGGACAGGGGAAATTGGGGCCAACGCCCTGACTTTC; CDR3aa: CASRTGEIGANALTF
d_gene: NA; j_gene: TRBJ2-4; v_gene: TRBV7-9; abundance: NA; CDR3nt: TGTGCCAGCAGCGCCGACGGCGTGTCAGACAAAAACATTCAGTACTTC; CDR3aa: CASSADGVSDKNIQYF
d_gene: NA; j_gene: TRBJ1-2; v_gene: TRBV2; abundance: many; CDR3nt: TGTGCCAGCAGTTCATGGACAGACAGTTATGGCTACACCTTC; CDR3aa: CASSSWTDSYGYTF
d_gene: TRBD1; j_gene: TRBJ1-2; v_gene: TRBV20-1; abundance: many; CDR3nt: TGCACCGGCTCGGGTGGAGGGCACAGGGGCTCGTCTGGCTACACCTTC; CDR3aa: CTGSGGGHRGSSGYTF